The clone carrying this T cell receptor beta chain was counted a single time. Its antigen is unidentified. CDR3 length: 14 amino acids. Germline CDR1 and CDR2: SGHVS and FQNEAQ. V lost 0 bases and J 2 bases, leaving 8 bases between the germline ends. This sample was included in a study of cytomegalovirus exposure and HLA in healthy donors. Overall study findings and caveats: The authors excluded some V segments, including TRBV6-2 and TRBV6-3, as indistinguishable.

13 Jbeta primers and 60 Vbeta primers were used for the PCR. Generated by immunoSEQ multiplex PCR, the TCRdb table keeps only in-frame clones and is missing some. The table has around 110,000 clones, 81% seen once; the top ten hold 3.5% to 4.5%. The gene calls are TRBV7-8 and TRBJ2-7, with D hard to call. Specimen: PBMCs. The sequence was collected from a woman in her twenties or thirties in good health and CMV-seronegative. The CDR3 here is CASSLARLAYEQYF. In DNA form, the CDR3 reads TGTGCCAGCAGCTTAGCGCGTCTAGCCTACGAGCAGTACTTC.